The rows below give T cell receptor beta chains drawn from one sample of a study of patients and donors after allogeneic stem cell transplantation. TCRdb reprocessed the RT-PCR reads via MiXCR and lists one record per CDR3 protein. The sample has roughly 940,000 distinct CDR3 sequences, roughly 17% seen once. Sample: blood, either unsorted or a sorted T cell fraction (not recorded which). All receptors come from a human donor who was either an allogeneic HSCT recipient or a stem cell or donor lymphocyte infusion donor (not recorded which). It is not recorded whose cells these are; they may come from a transplant donor. Both conserved end residues are part of each CDR3. Each record gives: V gene, clone size, J gene, D gene, CDR3 protein, CDR3 DNA. A D gene is named only where the DNA matches it firmly. Size is omitted from some rows. Given values are once, few, many or a class for expanded clones.

v_gene: TRBV27
abundance: -
j_gene: TRBJ2-5
d_gene: -
CDR3aa: CASNEIATRRETQYF
CDR3nt: TGTGCCAGCAACGAAATTGCCACCCGCAGGGAGACCCAGTACTTC

v_gene: TRBV15
abundance: -
j_gene: TRBJ1-5
d_gene: -
CDR3aa: CATSRENSKGQPQHF
CDR3nt: TGTGCCACCAGCAGAGAAAACTCGAAGGGTCAGCCCCAGCATTTT

v_gene: TRBV2
abundance: -
j_gene: TRBJ2-2
d_gene: TRBD1
CDR3aa: CASRSGGIWGTGELFF
CDR3nt: TGTGCCAGCAGATCAGGGGGTATATGGGGTACCGGGGAGCTGTTTTTT

v_gene: TRBV3-1
abundance: few
j_gene: TRBJ1-5
d_gene: -
CDR3aa: CASSQEWGSNQPQHF
CDR3nt: TGTGCCAGCAGCCAAGAATGGGGAAGCAATCAGCCCCAGCATTTT

v_gene: TRBV10-3
abundance: -
j_gene: TRBJ2-2
d_gene: TRBD1
CDR3aa: CAIRRGQAGELFF
CDR3nt: TGTGCCATCAGGAGGGGACAGGCCGGGGAGCTGTTTTTT

v_gene: TRBV2
abundance: -
j_gene: TRBJ1-1
d_gene: TRBD1
CDR3aa: CASRAGQGAEAFF
CDR3nt: TGTGCCAGCAGGGCCGGACAGGGCGCTGAAGCTTTCTTT

v_gene: TRBV6-2/TRBV6-3
abundance: few
j_gene: TRBJ1-1
d_gene: -
CDR3aa: CASSNPQDEAFF
CDR3nt: TGTGCCAGCAGCAACCCCCAGGATGAAGCTTTCTTT

v_gene: TRBV4-2
abundance: many
j_gene: TRBJ1-1
d_gene: -
CDR3aa: CASSQDPGNTEAFF
CDR3nt: TGTGCCAGCAGCCAGGACCCAGGTAACACTGAAGCTTTCTTT

v_gene: TRBV3-1
abundance: few
j_gene: TRBJ2-7
d_gene: TRBD1
CDR3aa: CASSHLTTGDEQYF
CDR3nt: TGTGCCAGCAGCCACTTAACCACAGGGGACGAGCAGTACTTC

v_gene: TRBV20-1
abundance: few
j_gene: TRBJ1-5
d_gene: TRBD1
CDR3aa: CSARAWTGPDASNQPQHF
CDR3nt: TGCAGTGCTAGAGCTTGGACAGGGCCGGATGCGAGCAATCAGCCCCAGCATTTT

v_gene: TRBV7-8
abundance: -
j_gene: TRBJ2-1
d_gene: TRBD2
CDR3aa: CASSLKRGPSSYNEQFF
CDR3nt: TGTGCCAGCAGCTTAAAGCGGGGGCCCTCCTCCTACAATGAGCAGTTCTTC

v_gene: TRBV5-1
abundance: few
j_gene: TRBJ2-1
d_gene: TRBD2
CDR3aa: CASKRSGGSYNEQFF
CDR3nt: TGCGCCAGCAAAAGGTCGGGGGGGTCCTACAATGAGCAGTTCTTC

v_gene: TRBV5-1
abundance: -
j_gene: TRBJ2-7
d_gene: -
CDR3aa: CASSEEWGEQYF
CDR3nt: TGCGCCAGCAGCGAGGAGTGGGGCGAGCAGTACTTC

v_gene: TRBV9
abundance: -
j_gene: TRBJ2-2
d_gene: -
CDR3aa: CASSVVEDTDTGELFF
CDR3nt: TGTGCCAGCAGCGTAGTAGAGGATACGGACACCGGGGAGCTGTTTTTT

v_gene: TRBV24-1
abundance: few
j_gene: TRBJ2-1
d_gene: TRBD2
CDR3aa: CATSEMPPTSGSYNEQFF
CDR3nt: TGTGCCACCAGTGAAATGCCCCCGACTAGCGGGAGCTACAATGAGCAGTTCTTC

v_gene: TRBV3-1
abundance: -
j_gene: TRBJ2-1
d_gene: TRBD2
CDR3aa: CASMTSLDHEQFF
CDR3nt: TGTGCCAGCATGACTAGCCTCGACCATGAGCAGTTCTTC

v_gene: TRBV24-1
abundance: few
j_gene: TRBJ2-2
d_gene: -
CDR3aa: CATSDFPRDTGELFF
CDR3nt: TGTGCCACCAGTGATTTCCCCAGGGACACCGGGGAGCTGTTTTTT

v_gene: TRBV6-2/TRBV6-3
abundance: -
j_gene: TRBJ1-1
d_gene: -
CDR3aa: CASNLRMNTEAFF
CDR3nt: TGTGCCAGCAATCTCAGGATGAACACTGAAGCTTTCTTT

v_gene: TRBV9
abundance: -
j_gene: TRBJ2-7
d_gene: -
CDR3aa: CASSGADYYEQYF
CDR3nt: TGTGCCAGCAGTGGGGCGGATTACTACGAGCAGTACTTC

v_gene: TRBV3-1
abundance: -
j_gene: TRBJ1-5
d_gene: -
CDR3aa: CASSQGVTGQGTRNQPQHF
CDR3nt: TGTGCCAGCAGCCAAGGGGTAACAGGTCAGGGGACTCGCAATCAGCCCCAGCATTTT

v_gene: TRBV5-6
abundance: few
j_gene: TRBJ2-3
d_gene: -
CDR3aa: CASSVPRTDFAPYF
CDR3nt: TGTGCCAGCAGCGTCCCTCGGACAGACTTCGCTCCGTATTTT

v_gene: TRBV20-1
abundance: -
j_gene: TRBJ1-5
d_gene: -
CDR3aa: CSAPRTGDWSQPQHF
CDR3nt: TGCAGTGCCCCCCGGACGGGGGATTGGTCTCAGCCCCAGCATTTT

v_gene: TRBV29-1
abundance: many
j_gene: TRBJ2-2
d_gene: -
CDR3aa: CSVVWNTGELFF
CDR3nt: TGCAGCGTTGTATGGAACACCGGGGAGCTGTTTTTT

v_gene: TRBV7-9
abundance: -
j_gene: TRBJ1-1
d_gene: -
CDR3aa: CASSLGLAVRNTEAFF
CDR3nt: TGTGCCAGCAGCTTAGGACTGGCGGTCAGGAACACTGAAGCTTTCTTT

v_gene: TRBV7-9
abundance: few
j_gene: TRBJ2-7
d_gene: -
CDR3aa: CASSFGGREEQYF
CDR3nt: TGTGCCAGCAGCTTCGGGGGAAGAGAAGAGCAGTACTTC

v_gene: TRBV5-1
abundance: -
j_gene: TRBJ2-7
d_gene: -
CDR3aa: CASSLLEAYEQYF
CDR3nt: TGCGCCAGCAGCTTGTTGGAGGCCTACGAGCAGTACTTC

v_gene: TRBV12-3/TRBV12-4
abundance: -
j_gene: TRBJ1-1
d_gene: -
CDR3aa: CASSLAPENTEAFF
CDR3nt: TGTGCCAGCAGTTTAGCGCCGGAGAACACTGAAGCTTTCTTT

v_gene: TRBV15
abundance: -
j_gene: TRBJ2-7
d_gene: -
CDR3aa: CATSRSDEIRSYEQYF
CDR3nt: TGTGCCACCAGCAGATCTGATGAGATCCGATCCTACGAGCAGTACTTC

v_gene: TRBV6-1
abundance: few
j_gene: TRBJ1-6
d_gene: -
CDR3aa: CASSQRGYSPLHF
CDR3nt: TGTGCCAGCAGTCAGCGAGGGTATTCACCCCTCCACTTT

v_gene: TRBV7-6
abundance: few
j_gene: TRBJ2-7
d_gene: TRBD2
CDR3aa: CASSFPGLAGGSFPYEQYF
CDR3nt: TGTGCCAGCAGCTTCCCCGGACTAGCGGGAGGATCCTTTCCCTACGAGCAGTACTTC

v_gene: TRBV7-9
abundance: few
j_gene: TRBJ2-2
d_gene: TRBD2
CDR3aa: CASSATSGSTGELFF
CDR3nt: TGTGCCAGCAGCGCCACTAGCGGTAGCACCGGGGAGCTGTTTTTT

v_gene: TRBV12-3/TRBV12-4
abundance: -
j_gene: TRBJ1-4
d_gene: TRBD1
CDR3aa: CASSYRQGRFGEKLFF
CDR3nt: TGTGCCAGCAGTTATAGACAGGGACGGTTTGGGGAAAAACTGTTTTTT

v_gene: TRBV6-2/TRBV6-3
abundance: -
j_gene: TRBJ2-3
d_gene: -
CDR3aa: CASSYSSDTQYF
CDR3nt: TGTGCCAGCAGTTACTCGTCCGATACGCAGTATTTT

v_gene: TRBV6-1
abundance: few
j_gene: TRBJ2-7
d_gene: TRBD1
CDR3aa: CASIFGTGALYEQYF
CDR3nt: TGTGCCAGCATATTTGGGACAGGGGCCCTCTACGAGCAGTACTTC

v_gene: TRBV7-3
abundance: few
j_gene: TRBJ2-2
d_gene: -
CDR3aa: CASSLELGSGELFF
CDR3nt: TGTGCCAGCAGCTTAGAACTTGGGTCCGGGGAGCTGTTTTTT

v_gene: TRBV6-5
abundance: -
j_gene: TRBJ2-5
d_gene: -
CDR3aa: CASSYSTGSRVLASTQYF
CDR3nt: TGTGCCAGCAGTTACTCGACAGGTTCTCGCGTCCTGGCGTCCACCCAGTACTTC

v_gene: TRBV24-1
abundance: -
j_gene: TRBJ2-1
d_gene: TRBD2
CDR3aa: CATSDPGLAGVDEQFF
CDR3nt: TGTGCCACCAGTGATCCCGGACTAGCGGGAGTAGATGAGCAGTTCTTC